This T cell receptor beta chain is drawn from a study of vaccination and CD4 T cells after COVID-19. The treatment was: 10-day PBMC culture with coronavirus spike peptide pools or control peptides (ViraFEST assay). With about 10 ug/ml peptide pools and 9.5 to 10 IU/ml IL-2, PBMCs were cultured at about 2.2 million per well. As regards this clonotype: Antigen: not known.

Scientists ran DNA taken from cultured CD4+ T cells through the Oncomine TCR Beta short-read assay for sequencing. TCRdb passed the PCR reads through MiXCR, listing each CDR3 protein once. The sample has around 21,000 distinct CDR3 sequences, 49% seen once. The CDR3 has 15 residues. CDR1 is GTSNPN and CDR2 is SVGIG in the germline V gene (reference sequence). The V gene end was trimmed by 0 bases and the J gene end by 7 bases; junction bases not matched to a gene: 7. V and J are TRBV30 and TRBJ2-1; 9 bases are shared with TRBD2. The TCR originated in a human donor who had recovered from COVID-19. The sample was CD4+ T cells from blood, cultured in vitro. As DNA, the CDR3 is TGTGCCTGGAGTGTACGGGGCGGGGGGGTTAATGAGCAGTTCTTC. Amino acid sequence: CAWSVRGGGVNEQFF.